This is a list of T cell receptor beta chains from one sample in a study of T-cell reconstitution after alpha-beta-depleted transplantation in children. MiXCR, applied by TCRdb to the PCR reads, yields one record per CDR3 protein. The sample records about 460,000 distinct CDR3 sequences, under 15% being singletons. The sample here was PBMCs from the stem cell graft donor, taken from the stem cell graft. The source is a human donor who donated a stem cell graft to a child with combined immunodeficiency. Both conserved end residues are part of each CDR3. A D gene is named only where the DNA matches it firmly. Size is stated for part of the rows, as once, few or many counts, or as a class when the clone is expanded.

D gene: TRBD2; V gene: TRBV3-1; J gene: TRBJ2-7; clone size: many; CDR3 DNA: TGTGCCAGCAGCCAAGCTAGCGGATCCTACGAGCAGTACTTC; CDR3 protein: CASSQASGSYEQYF
D gene: NA; V gene: TRBV6-5; J gene: TRBJ2-2; clone size: few; CDR3 DNA: TGTGCCAGCAGTTACAAGAACACCGGGGAGCTGTTTTTT; CDR3 protein: CASSYKNTGELFF
D gene: NA; V gene: TRBV15; J gene: TRBJ2-7; clone size: NA; CDR3 DNA: TGTGCCACCAGCAGAGGGGTGGGTAGCGACGCCTACGAGCAGTACTTC; CDR3 protein: CATSRGVGSDAYEQYF
D gene: NA; V gene: TRBV7-6; J gene: TRBJ2-1; clone size: NA; CDR3 DNA: TGTGCCAGCAGCCCGCTGGGACCGAACAATGAGCAGATCTTC; CDR3 protein: CASSPLGPNNEQIF
D gene: NA; V gene: TRBV12-3/TRBV12-4; J gene: TRBJ2-3; clone size: many; CDR3 DNA: TGTGCCAGCAGTTTACATCTTCGCACAGATACGCAGTATTTT; CDR3 protein: CASSLHLRTDTQYF
D gene: NA; V gene: TRBV7-2; J gene: TRBJ2-7; clone size: many; CDR3 DNA: TGTGCCAGCAGCCCAGACAGGGGAGGGGGCTACGAGCAGTACTTC; CDR3 protein: CASSPDRGGGYEQYF
D gene: NA; V gene: TRBV2; J gene: TRBJ2-2; clone size: NA; CDR3 DNA: TGTGCCAGCACAAGCGGTAGGGTTCCCACCGGGGAGCTGTTTTTT; CDR3 protein: CASTSGRVPTGELFF
D gene: TRBD2; V gene: TRBV30; J gene: TRBJ2-1; clone size: few; CDR3 DNA: TGTGCCTGGAGTAGGGTAGCGGGGGGGTACAATGAGCAGTTCTTC; CDR3 protein: CAWSRVAGGYNEQFF
D gene: NA; V gene: TRBV9; J gene: TRBJ1-2; clone size: many; CDR3 DNA: TGTGCCAGCAGCAAAGATTTGTATGGCTACACCTTC; CDR3 protein: CASSKDLYGYTF
D gene: TRBD1; V gene: TRBV29-1; J gene: TRBJ2-6; clone size: many; CDR3 DNA: TGCAGCGTTGGAGGGATACCGGGACAGGGGATCTTTGGGGCCAACGTCCTGACTTTC; CDR3 protein: CSVGGIPGQGIFGANVLTF
D gene: NA; V gene: TRBV10-3; J gene: TRBJ2-1; clone size: many; CDR3 DNA: TGTGCCATCAGTGAAATCCCTACGGGATCCTACAATGAGCAGTTCTTC; CDR3 protein: CAISEIPTGSYNEQFF
D gene: NA; V gene: TRBV6-5; J gene: TRBJ2-7; clone size: many; CDR3 DNA: TGTGCCAGCAGCCCCACCGGGACACCAGGCCTCGAGCAGTACTTC; CDR3 protein: CASSPTGTPGLEQYF
D gene: NA; V gene: TRBV12-3/TRBV12-4; J gene: TRBJ2-3; clone size: many; CDR3 DNA: TGTGCCAGCAGTCGCCGGCTGGGGGCCCAGAGCACAGATACGCAGTATTTT; CDR3 protein: CASSRRLGAQSTDTQYF
D gene: TRBD1; V gene: TRBV7-3; J gene: TRBJ2-1; clone size: few; CDR3 DNA: TGTGCCAGCAGCCCCACGGACAGGTACAATGAGCAGTTCTTC; CDR3 protein: CASSPTDRYNEQFF
D gene: NA; V gene: TRBV5-1; J gene: TRBJ2-3; clone size: NA; CDR3 DNA: TGCGCCAGCAGCTTGCAACAGACCACAGATACGCAGTATTTT; CDR3 protein: CASSLQQTTDTQYF
D gene: NA; V gene: TRBV6-5; J gene: TRBJ2-7; clone size: few; CDR3 DNA: TGTGCCAGCAGTTACTCGGGACTCTCGACCTACGAGCAGTACTTC; CDR3 protein: CASSYSGLSTYEQYF
D gene: NA; V gene: TRBV6-5; J gene: TRBJ2-3; clone size: NA; CDR3 DNA: TGTGCCAGCAGTTACTACTCCAGAGAGATCACAGATACGCAGTATTTT; CDR3 protein: CASSYYSREITDTQYF
D gene: NA; V gene: TRBV6-1; J gene: TRBJ1-5; clone size: few; CDR3 DNA: TGTGCCAGCAGAAAAGACCGCCTTAGCAATCAGCCCCAGCATTTT; CDR3 protein: CASRKDRLSNQPQHF
D gene: TRBD2; V gene: TRBV30; J gene: TRBJ2-1; clone size: few; CDR3 DNA: TGTGCCTGGAGTGTGGGACTAGCGGGTCTCAATGAGCAGTTCTTC; CDR3 protein: CAWSVGLAGLNEQFF